Each of the 26 T cell receptor beta chains below was sequenced from the same sample in a study of OX40 agonist ivuxolimab in advanced cancers. The protocol was immunoSEQ multiplex PCR, while the TCRdb copy is restricted to in-frame clones and leaves out a portion. Among 75,000 to 95,000 clones listed, around 87% were seen once. Sequences were derived from CD4+ or CD8+ T cells sorted from blood, sampled in a trial of the OX40 agonist ivuxolimab. All receptors derive from an adult with an advanced solid tumor such as melanoma, head and neck, liver or kidney cancer.

This rearrangement joins TRBV7-2 to TRBJ1-1; D not certain. Trimming took off 3 bases at V and 8 bases at J, with 10 bases between the two ends. This CDR3 has 12 residues. The germline V gene encodes CDR1 SGHTA and CDR2 FQGNSA. The CDR3 coding sequence is TGTGCCAGCAGCTTCCGAGGGAGGGAAGCTTTCTTT. Its translation: CASSFRGREAFF.

The rearrangement links TRBV29-1 to TRBJ1-2, with D possibly TRBD1 on 5 matching bases. Germline loops: CDR1 SQVTM, CDR2 ANQGSEA. Trimming removed 0 bases from V and 8 bases from J, with 16 bases in between. The CDR3 consists of 14 residues. CDR3 coding DNA: TGCAGCGTTGAAGATCTTCGCGGGGGAAGGGGCTACACCTTC. Translation gives CSVEDLRGGRGYTF.

This chain uses TRBV7-3 with TRBJ2-5, with TRBD2 matching 8 bases. This CDR3 is built from 16 residues. Germline V CDR1 and CDR2: SGHTA, FQGTGA. V lost 6 bases and J lost 6; bases outside the gene matches: 15. The CDR3 spells CASSPGVNSGKKTQYF. The CDR3 DNA reads as TGTGCCAGCAGTCCAGGGGTGAATAGCGGGAAAAAGACCCAGTACTTC. The full variable domain, rest sourced from reference TRBV7-3 and TRBJ2-5, is GAGVSQTPSNKVTEKGKYVELRCDPISGHTALYWYRQSLGQGPEFLIYFQGTGAADDSGLPNDRFFAVRPEGSVSTLKIQRTERGDSAVYLCASSPGVNSGKKTQYFGPGTRLLVL.

This chain links TRBV6-6 with TRBJ2-1, with 11 bases lining up with TRBD2. The CDR3 runs 14 residues. Germline V gene data show CDR1 as MNHNY and CDR2 as SVGAGI (reference sequence). The trim removed 7 bases at V and 7 bases at J, leaving 6 bases unmatched. This chain's CDR3 is CASILAGGPNEQFF. For the CDR3, the DNA is TGTGCCAGCATCTTAGCGGGAGGGCCGAATGAGCAGTTCTTC.

The V and J genes are TRBV10-3 and TRBJ2-2; 10 bases are shared with TRBD1. This CDR3 is built from 15 residues. The V gene's germline CDR1 is ENHRY and CDR2 SYGVKD. Trimming at V came to 6 bases and at J to 6 bases, leaving 7 bases not matched to a gene. The DNA of the CDR3 is TGTGCCATCAGGGTCCCCGGGACAGGGGCCGGGGAGCTGTTTTTT. Its protein product is CAIRVPGTGAGELFF.

The chain carries TRBV30 and TRBJ2-3; perhaps TRBD2 as D (6 bases). The CDR3 is made up of 13 amino acids. Looked up from germline, CDR1 is GTSNPN and CDR2 is SVGIG (reference sequence). With 3 bases removed from V and 2 bases from J, the gap between germline ends came to 9 bases. CDR3 loop: CAWRLAATDTQYF. The DNA of the CDR3 is TGTGCCTGGAGATTAGCGGCCACAGATACGCAGTATTTT.

The J gene is TRBJ2-5, the V gene TRBV14; D not resolved. Germline V gives CDR1 SGHDN, CDR2 FVKESK. Trimming cost V 6 bases and J 2 bases, with 7 bases left between them. This CDR3 spans 12 amino acids. The CDR3 region has the DNA TGTGCCAGCAGTTTCGGACAAGAGACCCAGTACTTC. This sequence encodes CASSFGQETQYF.

This chain joins TRBV27 and TRBJ1-2, with D maybe TRBD1 (6 bases). From germline, CDR1 is MNHEY and CDR2 SMNVEV (reference sequence). This CDR3 is 14 amino acids long. Between the trimmed V and J ends, which lost 6 bases and 4 bases, there was a span of 15 bases. CDR3 in amino acids: CASRPTGLFYGYTF. CDR3 sequence (DNA): TGTGCCAGCAGGCCCACAGGGCTCTTCTATGGCTACACCTTC.

V is TRBV11-1 and J is TRBJ2-2, with TRBD1 as a possible D gene (6 bases). CDR3 length equals 15 residues. V gave up 5 bases and J gave up 7 bases, with 17 bases separating them. Germline V gives CDR1 SGHAT, CDR2 FQDESV (reference sequence). The CDR3 nucleotides are TGTGCCAGCAGCCTTTCCACAGGGTTTGTCGGGGAGCTGTTTTTT. Protein: CASSLSTGFVGELFF. The whole variable domain, remainder taken from reference TRBV11-1 and TRBJ2-2, is EAEVAQSPRYKITEKSQAVAFWCDPISGHATLYWYRQILGQGPELLVQFQDESVVDDSQLPKDRFSAERLKGVDSTLKIQPAELGDSAMYLCASSLSTGFVGELFFGEGSRLTVL.

The CDR3 region is CASSLGAGRETQYF. CDR3 sequence (DNA): TGTGCCAGCAGCTTGGGGGCAGGGAGAGAGACCCAGTACTTC. The rearrangement joins TRBV5-4 to TRBJ2-5; tentatively, D is TRBD1 or TRBD2 (5 bases each). This CDR3 contains 14 residues. Trimming shortened V by 0 bases and J by 4 bases, and 10 bases separated the two germline ends. Germline V gives CDR1 SGHNT, CDR2 YYREEE (reference sequence).

This clone was picked up one time. V gene TRBV5-4 combines with J gene TRBJ1-1, with 9 positions matching TRBD1. Per germline, CDR1 SGHNT and CDR2 YYREEE (reference sequence). The CDR3 contains 15 residues. With V trimmed by 4 bases and J by 6 bases, 10 bases remained unmatched. The CDR3: CASSQITDRGSEAFF. CDR3 bases: TGTGCCAGCAGCCAAATTACGGACAGGGGCTCTGAAGCTTTCTTT.

V is TRBV9 and J is TRBJ1-3; D is ambiguous. The germline gives CDR1 SGDLS, CDR2 YYNGEE. V was cut by 0 bases and J by 0 bases, with 10 bases left in between. CDR3 length: 16 amino acids. The CDR3 sequence is CASSVGDGDSGNTIYF. CDR3 DNA: TGTGCCAGCAGCGTAGGAGACGGGGACTCTGGAAACACCATATATTTT.

This clone occurred once. The V call is TRBV28, the J call TRBJ2-2; the match to TRBD2 covers 12 bases. The V and J ends lost 6 bases and 6 bases, in that order; junction bases with no gene match: 17. The CDR3 consists of 19 residues. Germline values: CDR1 MDHEN, CDR2 SYDVKM. CDR3 protein: CASSQKTETSGSRAGELFF. CDR3 DNA sequence: TGTGCCAGCAGCCAGAAAACCGAGACTAGCGGGAGTCGGGCCGGGGAGCTGTTTTTT. The full variable domain, completed using reference TRBV28 and TRBJ2-2, is DVKVTQSSRYLVKRTGEKVFLECVQDMDHENMFWYRQDPGLGLRLIYFSYDVKMKEKGDIPEGYSVSREKKERFSLILESASTNQTSMYLCASSQKTETSGSRAGELFFGEGSRLTVL.

V and J are TRBV4-3 and TRBJ2-3; D gene uncertain. Trimming cost V 4 bases and J 1 base, with 15 bases left between them. The CDR3 is 16 amino acids. The germline CDR1 and CDR2 sequences are LGHNA and YSLEER. In DNA, the CDR3 is TGCGCCAGCAGCCCGGTCCTTGGTGGTGGCACAGATACGCAGTATTTT. Encoded protein: CASSPVLGGGTDTQYF.

The chain joins TRBV10-1 to TRBJ2-1, with 7 bases matching TRBD2. The CDR3 runs to 13 residues. With V trimmed by 8 bases and J by 5 bases, 6 bases remained unmatched. Germline CDR1 is WNHNN and CDR2 is SYGVQD (reference sequence). The CDR3: CASGGEVHNEQFF. In DNA, the CDR3 is TGCGCCAGCGGGGGGGAGGTCCACAATGAGCAGTTCTTC.

The chain joins TRBV6-5 to TRBJ2-2; the D gene is possibly TRBD1 (6 bases). CDR1 and CDR2 (germline): MNHEY, SVGAGI. The CDR3 covers 15 residues. V was cut by 6 bases and J by 0 bases, with 11 bases left in between. CDR3 in amino acids: CASRRQDTNTGELFF. In DNA form, the CDR3 reads TGTGCCAGCAGGAGACAGGACACGAACACCGGGGAGCTGTTTTTT.

The chain recombines TRBV18 with TRBJ1-1; D is ambiguous. Trimming left V 2 bases short and J 1 base short, with 5 bases between. The CDR3 is made up of 13 amino acids. Germline loops: CDR1 KGHSH, CDR2 LQKENI. The CDR3 DNA is TGTGCCAGCTCACCAACCAGGAACACTGAAGCTTTCTTT. This gives the protein CASSPTRNTEAFF. The full variable domain, its missing parts supplied by reference TRBV18 and TRBJ1-1, is NAGVMQNPRHLVRRRGQEARLRCSPMKGHSHVYWYRQLPEEGLKFMVYLQKENIIDESGMPKERFSAEFPKEGPSILRIQQVVRGDSAAYFCASSPTRNTEAFFGQGTRLTVV.

The chain recombines TRBV7-6 with TRBJ1-5; no reliable D call. Germline-derived CDR1 and CDR2 are SGHVS and FNYEAQ. V dropped 1 base and J dropped 6 bases, with 10 bases sitting between them. The CDR3 spans 14 residues. The CDR3 reads CASSLGGGSQPQHF. The CDR3, as DNA: TGTGCCAGCAGCTTAGGGGGTGGTTCTCAGCCCCAGCATTTT. The variable domain in full, completed from reference TRBV7-6 and TRBJ1-5, reads GAGVSQSPRYKVTKRGQDVALRCDPISGHVSLYWYRQALGQGPEFLTYFNYEAQQDKSGLPNDRFSAERPEGSISTLTIQRTEQRDSAMYRCASSLGGGSQPQHFGDGTRLSIL.

This clone came up once. This rearrangement joins TRBV10-3 to TRBJ2-1; D is perhaps TRBD1 (6 bases). This CDR3 has 16 amino acids. Per germline, CDR1 ENHRY and CDR2 SYGVKD. V lost 4 bases to trimming and J lost 0 bases, with 13 bases between them. In DNA form, the CDR3 reads TGTGCCATCAGTGGTACAGGGACAAGCTCCTACAATGAGCAGTTCTTC. Its protein is CAISGTGTSSYNEQFF.

The CDR3 spells CASSPTGYGYTF. CDR3 nucleotides: TGTGCCAGCAGCCCGACAGGGTACGGCTACACCTTC. The chain is built from TRBV11-3 and TRBJ1-2; 7 nucleotides line up with TRBD1. Germline CDR1 reads SGHNT; CDR2 reads YENEEA. Trimming removed 5 bases from V and 8 bases from J; junction bases left unmatched: 5. The CDR3 is 12 residues long.

The V and J genes are TRBV5-1 and TRBJ2-4; 11 bases agree with TRBD2. Per the germline V gene, CDR1 is SGHRS and CDR2 is YFSETQ. Trimming at V came to 0 bases and at J to 3 bases, leaving 2 bases not matched to a gene. The CDR3 has 16 amino acids. As DNA, the CDR3 is TGCGCCAGCAGCTTGGATACTAGCGGGAGCAAAAACATTCAGTACTTC. This gives the protein CASSLDTSGSKNIQYF.

CDR3 loop: CASSQGWGGNQPQHF. The CDR3 nucleotides read TGCGCCAGCAGCCAAGGATGGGGGGGGAATCAGCCCCAGCATTTT. The genes are TRBV4-3 and TRBJ1-5; D perhaps matches TRBD1 (5 bases). Trimming shortened V by 1 base and J by 4 bases, and 11 bases separated the two germline ends. The germline CDR1 and CDR2 sequences are LGHNA and YSLEER. CDR3 length: 15 residues.

The chain uses TRBV5-1 and TRBJ2-7, with D perhaps being TRBD1 or TRBD2 (5 bases each). This CDR3 is built from 14 residues. Trimming removed 0 bases at V and 2 bases at J, with 9 bases between. Germline-derived CDR1 and CDR2 are SGHRS and YFSETQ. The CDR3 reads CASSLAEGPYEQYV. CDR3 bases: TGCGCCAGCAGCTTGGCCGAGGGACCCTACGAGCAGTACGTC.

The rearrangement links TRBV11-2 to TRBJ1-3, with D uncertain. This CDR3 has 14 amino acids. V was shortened by 3 bases and J by 4 bases, with 10 bases between the two germline ends. The germline CDR1 and CDR2 sequences are SGHAT and FQNNGV. In DNA, the CDR3 is TGTGCCAGCAGCTTTGAGGTATTCGGAAACACCATATATTTT. The encoded protein is CASSFEVFGNTIYF.

The chain employs TRBV10-2 and TRBJ1-2; D is unresolved. Germline lookup yields CDR1 WSHSY and CDR2 SAAADI. Trimming left V 3 bases short and J 5 bases short, with 4 bases between. This CDR3 has 11 residues. The CDR3 loop reads CASSEDYGYTF. The DNA for the CDR3 is TGCGCCAGCAGTGAAGATTATGGCTACACCTTC.

This clone was recorded once. This chain joins TRBV28 and TRBJ2-2; no clear D gene. Germline V gene lookup returns CDR1 MDHEN and CDR2 SYDVKM. The ends were cut back, 6 bases at V and 5 bases at J, with 7 bases in the middle. The CDR3 runs to 12 residues. The CDR3 sequence: CASRRSTGELFF. DNA for the CDR3: TGTGCCAGCAGGAGGTCAACCGGGGAGCTGTTTTTT.